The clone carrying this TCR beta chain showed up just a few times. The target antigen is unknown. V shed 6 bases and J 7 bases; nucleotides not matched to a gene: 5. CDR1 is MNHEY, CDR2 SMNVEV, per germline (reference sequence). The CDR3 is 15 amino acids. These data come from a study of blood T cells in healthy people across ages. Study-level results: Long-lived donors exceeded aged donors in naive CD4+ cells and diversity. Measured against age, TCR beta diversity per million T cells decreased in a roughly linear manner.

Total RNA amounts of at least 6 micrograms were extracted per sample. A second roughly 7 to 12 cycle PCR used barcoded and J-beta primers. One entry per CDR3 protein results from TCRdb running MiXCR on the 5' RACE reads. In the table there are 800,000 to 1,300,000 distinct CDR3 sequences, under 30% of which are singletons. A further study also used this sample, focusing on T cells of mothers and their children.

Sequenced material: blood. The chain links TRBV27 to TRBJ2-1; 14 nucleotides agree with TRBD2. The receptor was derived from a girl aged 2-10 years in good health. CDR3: CASSGTSGRVNEQFF. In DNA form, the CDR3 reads TGTGCCAGCAGCGGGACTAGCGGGAGAGTAAATGAGCAGTTCTTC.